What follows are 6 T cell receptor beta chains derived from one specimen sequenced in a study of T cells in Graves' hyperthyroidism and ophthalmopathy. TCR beta CDR3 regions were amplified from RNA transcripts. The study used the HTBI primer set for a first-round RT-PCR of the TCR CDR3. TCRdb analysed the multiplex PCR reads with MiXCR anew, one entry per CDR3 protein. The data contain around 400,000 distinct CDR3 sequences, 13% of them seen just once; the ten biggest clones take up about 9.1%. Sequencing was carried out using blood. Receptors were obtained from a woman aged 18-35 years with Graves' hyperthyroidism.

The genes are TRBV3-1 and TRBJ1-1; no firm D call. The CDR3 has 14 residues. Trimming removed 4 bases at V and 1 base at J, with 10 bases between. Germline V gene data show CDR1 as LGHDT and CDR2 as YNNKEL (reference sequence). The chain's CDR3 is CASSPLTSNTEAFF. The CDR3 DNA follows: TGTGCCAGCAGCCCATTGACCTCGAACACTGAAGCTTTCTTT. The whole variable domain, filled in from reference TRBV3-1 and TRBJ1-1, reads DTAVSQTPKYLVTQMGNDKSIKCEQNLGHDTMYWYKQDSKKFLKIMFSYNNKELIINETVPNRFSPKSPDKAHLNLHINSLELGDSAVYFCASSPLTSNTEAFFGQGTRLTVV.

As regards this clonotype: This clone may be a read error of a much larger clone one base away. The V and J genes are TRBV4-1 and TRBJ2-1; D could derive from TRBD1 or TRBD2 (6 bases each). The germline V and J ends were trimmed by 8 bases and 3 bases, with 14 bases remaining between them. Germline CDR1 and CDR2: MGHRA and YSYEKL. The length of the CDR3 is 14 residues. Here the CDR3 DNA reads TGCGCCAGCCAAGAGGAGGGGGACTACAATGAGCAGTTCTTC. Translation: CASQEEGDYNEQFF.

This clonotype was picked up many times. This rearrangement joins TRBV7-2 to TRBJ2-7; TRBD1 agrees at 9 bases. From germline, CDR1 is SGHTA and CDR2 FQGNSA. Trimming cost V 4 bases and J 5 bases; bases outside gene matches: 9. This CDR3 contains 15 residues. The CDR3 here is CASSSSGQGGNEQYF. The CDR3 DNA reads as TGTGCCAGCAGCTCGTCGGGACAGGGCGGAAACGAGCAGTACTTC.

This clonotype was seen many times. The J gene is TRBJ1-1, the V gene TRBV6-1, with D tentatively TRBD1 (5 bases). Trimming removed 2 bases at V and 3 bases at J, with 7 bases between. Germline assignment: CDR1 MNHNS and CDR2 SASEGT. CDR3 length: 13 residues. The CDR3: CASSELGDTEAFF. The CDR3 DNA reads as TGTGCCAGCAGTGAACTGGGGGACACTGAAGCTTTCTTT.

The V call is TRBV28, the J call TRBJ2-7, with D possibly being TRBD2 (6 bases). Trimming pared 4 bases from V and 3 bases from J, leaving 19 bases between. This CDR3 is built from 16 residues. Germline CDR1 MDHEN, CDR2 SYDVKM. In nucleotides, the CDR3 is TGTGCCAGCAGTTCACTACCGGCGGGGATAGACTACGAGCAGTACTTC. Amino acid sequence: CASSSLPAGIDYEQYF.

This clonotype occurred many times. The rearrangement links TRBV12-3 or TRBV12-4 to TRBJ1-2, with a tentative D call TRBD1 (6 bases). This CDR3 contains 16 residues. Between the trimmed V and J ends, which lost 6 bases and 4 bases, there was a span of 21 bases. In nucleotides, the CDR3 is TGTGCCAGCAGCCCCGCGGGAAGGGGGATGAGCTATGGCTACACCTTC. It yields the protein CASSPAGRGMSYGYTF.